The 17 T cell receptor beta chains below come from one sample, sequenced in a study of human versus mouse CDR3 diversity and MHC coevolution. Produced via immunoSEQ multiplex PCR; TCRdb's table is partial and in-frame only. The sample shows tens of thousands of clones, just under 95% of them seen only once. Sequencing was performed on naive CD4+ T cells from blood. Subset given: CD45RO-negative CD62L-positive naive CD4 T cells. These receptors all come from a person between 30 and 69 years old in good health.

The rearrangement links TRBV7-6 to TRBJ2-1, with unresolved D. The V gene lost 5 bases and the J gene lost 5 bases, with 7 bases spanning the gap. Germline CDR1 reads SGHVS; CDR2 reads FNYEAQ. The CDR3 is 12 residues long. This chain's CDR3 is CASSHYNNEQFF. Written as DNA, the CDR3 is TGTGCCAGCAGCCATTACAACAATGAGCAGTTCTTC. The entire variable domain, with the rest obtained from reference TRBV7-6 and TRBJ2-1, is as follows: GAGVSQSPRYKVTKRGQDVALRCDPISGHVSLYWYRQALGQGPEFLTYFNYEAQQDKSGLPNDRFSAERPEGSISTLTIQRTEQRDSAMYRCASSHYNNEQFFGPGTRLTVL.

The rearrangement joins TRBV11-1 to TRBJ2-1, with 14 bases matching TRBD2. The V gene end was trimmed by 5 bases and the J gene end by 7 bases; junction bases not matched to a gene: 4. The germline gives CDR1 SGHAT, CDR2 FQDESV (reference sequence). This CDR3 is 15 amino acids long. CDR3 sequence (DNA): TGTGCCAGCAGCGCGACTAGCGGGAGGGCAAATGAGCAGTTCTTC. Amino acids: CASSATSGRANEQFF.

The chain employs TRBV7-9 and TRBJ2-1; 9 bases line up with TRBD2. Germline V lookup: CDR1 SEHNR, CDR2 FQNEAQ (reference sequence). This CDR3 region has 15 residues. V shed 0 bases and J 6 bases; nucleotides not matched to a gene: 3. This CDR3 is CASSLAAGGFNEQFF. The DNA for the CDR3 is TGTGCCAGCAGCTTAGCGGCGGGAGGGTTCAATGAGCAGTTCTTC.

V gene TRBV7-2 combines with J gene TRBJ2-5, with D tentatively TRBD1 (6 bases). The J call may be faulty, since TRBJ2-7 better matches the DNA end. Germline CDR1 and CDR2: SGHTA and FQGNSA. CDR3 length: 16 amino acids. This chain's CDR3 is CASSLASQGFSYEQYF. In DNA, the CDR3 is TGTGCCAGCAGCTTAGCTTCGCAGGGGTTCTCCTACGAGCAGTACTTC.

V is TRBV15 and J is TRBJ2-3; weak D call: TRBD2 (5 bases). Trimming left V 7 bases short and J 4 bases short, with 12 bases between. Germline loops: CDR1 LNHNV, CDR2 YYDKDF (reference sequence). The CDR3 sequence is 13 residues long. CDR3 nucleotides: TGTGCCACCAAGGGAGTAGTCGCAGATACGCAGTATTTT. This codes for CATKGVVADTQYF.

The V and J genes are TRBV9 and TRBJ1-2; 7 bases fit TRBD1. Germline V lookup: CDR1 SGDLS, CDR2 YYNGEE. The CDR3 loop spans 13 amino acids. V was pared by 3 bases and J by 8 bases, with 7 bases of the junction left unmatched. The CDR3 DNA follows: TGTGCCAGCAGCGCCGACAGGGTAGTCGGCTACACCTTC. It encodes CASSADRVVGYTF. Based on the CDR3 plus reference TRBV9 and TRBJ1-2, the full variable domain is DSGVTQTPKHLITATGQRVTLRCSPRSGDLSVYWYQQSLDQGLQFLIQYYNGEERAKGNILERFSAQQFPDLHSELNLSSLELGDSALYFCASSADRVVGYTFGSGTRLTVV.

This rearrangement joins TRBV10-3 to TRBJ1-1, with unresolved D. V gave up 7 bases and J gave up 2 bases, with 11 bases separating them. Per the germline V gene, CDR1 is ENHRY and CDR2 is SYGVKD. The CDR3 spans 13 residues. As DNA, the CDR3 is TGTGCCATCAAGATCGCAGAAAACACTGAAGCTTTCTTT. Translation gives CAIKIAENTEAFF.

The chain uses TRBV7-3 and TRBJ2-3; TRBD2 might be the D (6 bases). From germline, CDR1 is SGHTA and CDR2 FQGTGA. V gave up 2 bases and J gave up 2 bases, with 8 bases separating them. This CDR3 has 14 residues. CDR3 in DNA: TGTGCCAGCAGCTTAGCGGGGCTCACAGATACGCAGTATTTT. This encodes CASSLAGLTDTQYF.

This clone was detected once. The J gene is TRBJ2-1, the V gene TRBV2, with D perhaps matching TRBD1 (5 bases). Germline V CDR1 and CDR2: SNHLY, FYNNEI. V gave up 6 bases and J gave up 7 bases, with 16 bases separating them. CDR3 length: 14 amino acids. Here the CDR3 reads CASSRTGLLNEQFF. CDR3 bases: TGTGCCAGCAGCCGTACAGGTCTTCTAAATGAGCAGTTCTTC.

The chain uses TRBV18 and TRBJ1-6, with 8 nucleotides matching TRBD1. Germline trimming cut 3 bases from V and 8 bases from J; bases unmatched to any gene: 6. The CDR3 loop spans 15 amino acids. Per the germline V gene, CDR1 is KGHSH and CDR2 is LQKENI. For the CDR3, the DNA is TGTGCCAGCTCACCGCAGACAGGGGAAGATTCACCCCTCCACTTT. Residues: CASSPQTGEDSPLHF.

The CDR3 protein is CASSHLQEGTEAFF. The CDR3 bases are TGTGCCAGCAGCCATCTACAGGAAGGCACTGAAGCTTTCTTT. J is TRBJ1-1 and V is TRBV4-2; D might be TRBD1 (5 bases). The germline gives CDR1 LGHNA, CDR2 YNFKEQ. The CDR3 sequence is 14 residues long. Deletions cut 3 bases from V and 4 bases from J, with 12 bases between.

V gene TRBV18 combines with J gene TRBJ2-7; the D gene is possibly TRBD2 (6 bases). V was trimmed by 2 bases and J by 2 bases, leaving 16 bases between them. CDR1 is KGHSH and CDR2 is LQKENI in the germline V gene. CDR3 size: 16 residues. For the CDR3, the DNA is TGTGCCAGCTCACCAAGGGGCACTAGCTTCCCCTACGAGCAGTACTTC. Its protein is CASSPRGTSFPYEQYF.

The chain carries TRBV5-1 and TRBJ1-6, with D tentatively TRBD1 (6 bases). The V gene lost 3 bases and the J gene lost 7 bases, with 17 bases spanning the gap. Germline V gene lookup returns CDR1 SGHRS and CDR2 YFSETQ. The CDR3 contains 16 residues. CDR3 sequence (DNA): TGCGCCAGCAGCTCGCTTCTAGACAGGTTGAATTCACCCCTCCACTTT. Translating it yields CASSSLLDRLNSPLHF.

The V and J genes are TRBV18 and TRBJ2-3, with TRBD2 identical over 11 bases. J gave up 3 bases and V 3 bases, and 5 bases lay outside the gene matches. The CDR3 totals 16 residues. Germline loops: CDR1 KGHSH, CDR2 LQKENI. This CDR3 is CASSPPGLAATDTQYF. The CDR3 nucleotides are TGTGCCAGCTCACCCCCGGGACTAGCGGCTACAGATACGCAGTATTTT.

The chain recombines TRBV19 with TRBJ1-5; 9 positions match TRBD1. V dropped 8 bases and J dropped 1; count of bases not matched to a gene: 15. Germline CDR1 reads LNHDA; CDR2 reads SQIVND (reference sequence). This CDR3 is 18 amino acids long. The CDR3 DNA reads as TGTGCCAGTCGTGAGAGGACAGGGGTATTTCGAAGCAATCAGCCCCAGCATTTT. Its protein product is CASRERTGVFRSNQPQHF.

The chain links TRBV6-5 to TRBJ2-7; 13 nucleotides match TRBD2. The V segment lost 6 bases and the J segment 2 bases; nucleotides outside the gene matches: 4. The CDR3 is 15 amino acids. Germline values: CDR1 MNHEY, CDR2 SVGAGI. For the CDR3, the DNA is TGTGCCAGCAGACGGACTAGCGGGAGCGCCTACGAGCAGTACTTC. This encodes CASRRTSGSAYEQYF.

The table lists this clone with a count of one. The chain couples TRBV6-5 to TRBJ2-7; 7 bases agree with TRBD2. V dropped 4 bases and J dropped 0; count of bases not matched to a gene: 6. There are 15 residues in the CDR3. Germline CDR1 is MNHEY and CDR2 is SVGAGI. CDR3 sequence reads: CASSFEAGASYEQYF. The CDR3 DNA follows: TGTGCCAGCAGTTTCGAGGCGGGAGCCTCCTACGAGCAGTACTTC.